Detailed here is one TCR beta chain. Antigen specificity is unknown. From germline, CDR1 is DFQATT and CDR2 SNEGSKA (reference sequence). There are 11 residues in the CDR3. Trimming left V 6 bases short and J 6 bases short, with 12 bases between. Isolated RNA was reverse transcribed into cDNA used as the sequencing template. The data were produced by immunoSEQ multiplex PCR, yet TCRdb's version contains in-frame clones alone and is incomplete. The sample lists around 120,000 clones; approximately 57% were seen once. As to treatment: oral pan-JAK inhibitor, 5-10 mg twice daily. CD4+ and CD8+ T cells were sorted from PBMCs stained for CD3, CD4 and CD8. This entry comes from a study of CD8+ T cells in alopecia areata. About the study: Treated patients were given oral tofacitinib, which was dosed at 5 to 10 mg twice daily. General study findings and limits: Amid tofacitinib therapy, many expanded lesional clones stayed present in scalp and blood. Significant decreases in scalp clonality and expanded CD8+ clones followed tofacitinib treatment.

The sample was CD4+ T cells sorted from blood, taken at week 4, from a patient treated with tofacitinib. This TCR came from a human donor with alopecia areata. The gene calls are TRBV20-1 and TRBJ2-7; no firm D call. CDR3: CSAHVASEQYF. The CDR3 DNA sequence: TGCAGTGCCCACGTCGCGTCCGAGCAGTACTTC.